This TCR beta chain was captured by sequencing in a study of blood T cell repertoires in COVID-19 (TCRdb year 2020). Looking at the study overall: Collaborator samples came from the United States, Italy and Spain and covered acute and convalescent phases of COVID-19. Where available, HLA class I and class II types were obtained from metadata supplied by the sample provider rather than from assay-based typing. The material from the prospective study consisted of cDNA or gDNA derived from T cells, B-cell-depleted T cells, or PBMCs. The samples were drawn from the first 160 participants of the ongoing ImmuneRACE study and from 950 to 1,500 subjects provided by 6 global collaborators. Deeply sampled blood TCRbeta repertoires from subjects exposed to, actively infected with, or recovered from COVID-19 were included in the dataset. The repertoires were released in a freely available public database intended as a resource for research on the immune response to SARS-CoV-2. A de-identified subject ID, COVID-19 status, age in years and sex were almost always included in the sample metadata.

Whole blood was collected in K2EDTA tubes by collaborating institutions according to the institutions' own protocols. For TCRbeta analysis, collaborators shipped samples in one of three forms: frozen whole blood, isolated PBMCs, or DNA extracted from either of those sample types. TCRbeta CDR3 regions were amplified from genomic DNA by means of the immunoSEQ Assay, a bias-controlled multiplex PCR. The paper's data handling went like this. Within the assay, amplification of reference gene primers was used to estimate how many nucleated cells each sample contained. Sequence reads were collapsed and filtered to measure the absolute abundance of every unique TCRbeta CDR3 rearrangement. Productive Simpson clonality was computed per sample as the square root of Simpson's diversity index over productive rearrangements. TCRdb holds this immuneACCESS table with in-frame rearrangements only. Some clones are missing; in checked studies, unresolved V genes explain under half, and the rest has no known cause. Clonal size and the V and J genes are those of that table, whereas D and trimming came from the DNA. The table for this sample lists 250,000 or so clones; about 86% of them were counted only once. The top ten hold less than 8% of the sample.

Trimming costs V 4 bases and J 4 bases, and their ends lie 11 bases apart. Including cysteine and phenylalanine, the CDR3 has 13 amino acids. Just CDR3 DNA is preserved here, 39 bases in frame from base 1. The germline V gene supplies CDR1 SGDLS and CDR2 YYNGEE. Study-level results and caveats: How much clinical and demographic metadata was included differed by source and by participant, and the metadata was provided uncurated.

About this clone: Its binding antigen is unknown. Within one base of it there is no much larger clone, and no base qualities were kept.

The sequenced material came from peripheral blood. The receptor comes from a man in his sixties with acute or convalescent COVID-19. The chain joins TRBV9 to TRBJ1-2; 6 matching bases give a weak D call of TRBD1. The CDR3 reads as follows: CASSNQDSYGYTF. Here is the DNA: TGTGCCAGCAGCAATCAGGACAGCTATGGCTACACCTTC.